A selection of T cell receptor beta chains follows, all from one sample in a study of beta chain features in type 1 diabetes. Produced via immunoSEQ multiplex PCR; TCRdb's table is partial and in-frame only. The table records approximately 170,000 clones, approximately 9.9% of them present only once. The source material was central memory CD4+ T cells from blood. The receptors shown here come from a woman between 18 and 30 years old in good health. Each CDR3 is given without its conserved first and last residue. The order of the fields is V gene, CDR3 protein.

V: TRBV2
CDR3: ASSEDSFNPEAF

V: TRBV5-6
CDR3: ASRNFPGTENYGYT

V: TRBV27
CDR3: ASQTTLQFTDTQY

V: TRBV10-2
CDR3: ARPRGQGKTEAF

V: TRBV5-1
CDR3: ASSSLAGQETQY

V: TRBV29-1
CDR3: SATPQGLTDTQY

V: TRBV29-1
CDR3: SVDKPYRGNEAF

V: TRBV7-9
CDR3: ASSLALADTGELF

V: TRBV6-6
CDR3: ASSYVTSGSYEQY

V: TRBV6-1
CDR3: ASSEGQGPYTIY

V: TRBV7-9
CDR3: ASSFQTGGDTQY

V: TRBV6-5
CDR3: ASRRREVTGELF

V: TRBV6-1
CDR3: ASSGDLDSPRNYGYT

V: TRBV6-1
CDR3: ASSDNFLTGGIGAF

V: TRBV7-2
CDR3: ASSLNVAAGGQPQH

V: TRBV11-3
CDR3: ASSLSPEQF

V: TRBV5-1
CDR3: ASSSGEGNSPLH

V: TRBV18
CDR3: ASSPPLGENSPLH

V: TRBV7-9
CDR3: ASSADITGELF

V: TRBV2
CDR3: ASSSQGPQYGYT

V: TRBV5-4
CDR3: ASSLPGDGAGYGYT

V: TRBV11-2
CDR3: ASSTGLAGEVEQF

V: TRBV10-3
CDR3: AISVSGVGQPQH

V: TRBV5-1
CDR3: ASSLAGGGETGELF